These 32 T cell receptor beta chains were sequenced from one sample in a study of human T cells and chemical hapten exposure. One entry per CDR3 protein results from TCRdb running MiXCR on the RACE reads. Altogether fewer than 100,000 distinct CDR3 sequences are present, 12% being singletons, with the ten largest covering 3.5%. Noted time point: patch test 1, 2 weeks after DPC sensitization. Treatment of the sample: therapeutic diphenylcyclopropenone sensitization with weekly scalp DPC. The sample was whole blood, taken in connection with sensitization to the hapten diphenylcyclopropenone (DPC). The receptors originated from a woman aged 60 to 75 with alopecia areata. Some clones in this sample may be carry-over from other donors' samples.

This clonotype has a handful of counts. The chain has TRBV7-9 and TRBJ2-7, with D possibly matching TRBD2 (5 bases). The CDR3 runs 14 residues. V dropped 5 bases and J dropped 1 base, with 12 bases sitting between them. Germline CDR1 reads SEHNR; CDR2 reads FQNEAQ (reference sequence). The CDR3 protein is CASSRTGLSYEQYF. The CDR3 coding sequence is TGTGCCAGCAGCCGCACCGGACTTTCCTACGAGCAGTACTTC.

This clonotype appeared many times. The V and J genes are TRBV7-9 and TRBJ2-7; D gene unclear. The CDR3 has 12 amino acids. V was clipped by 5 bases and J by 0 bases, with 5 bases between them. Germline CDR1 reads SEHNR; CDR2 reads FQNEAQ (reference sequence). CDR3: CASSAHSYEQYF. CDR3 DNA sequence: TGTGCCAGCAGCGCACACTCCTACGAGCAGTACTTC. The complete variable domain, with remaining parts taken from reference TRBV7-9 and TRBJ2-7, reads DTGVSQNPRHKITKRGQNVTFRCDPISEHNRLYWYRQTLGQGPEFLTYFQNEAQLEKSRLLSDRFSAERPKGSFSTLEIQRTEQGDSAMYLCASSAHSYEQYFGPGTRLTVT.

In its sample, this clonotype was seen many times. This rearrangement joins TRBV12-3 or TRBV12-4 to TRBJ2-1; 8 bases align to TRBD2. This CDR3 has 15 residues. V lost 6 bases to trimming and J lost 3 bases; unmatched junction nucleotides: 7. DNA of the CDR3: TGTGCCAGCAGGTCCCCGGGGGGGAACTACAATGAGCAGTTCTTC. This codes for CASRSPGGNYNEQFF.

This clonotype was observed at least ten times. The rearrangement joins TRBV14 to TRBJ2-3, with TRBD1 identical over 9 bases. CDR1 is SGHDN and CDR2 is FVKESK in the germline V gene. V trimming: 4 bases; J trimming: 0 bases; junction bases outside the gene matches: 8. The CDR3 sequence is 17 residues long. The CDR3 is CASSPFSGQGSTDTQYF. The CDR3 DNA sequence: TGTGCCAGCAGCCCGTTCTCCGGACAGGGGAGCACAGATACGCAGTATTTT.

This clonotype was observed at least ten times. The J gene is TRBJ1-1, the V gene TRBV4-2; D not resolved. CDR1 is LGHNA and CDR2 is YNFKEQ in the germline V gene. V gave up 1 base and J gave up 7 bases, with 13 bases separating them. The CDR3 loop spans 14 amino acids. This CDR3 is CASSQVSPIVEAFF. CDR3 nucleotide sequence: TGTGCCAGCAGCCAAGTGTCCCCAATCGTTGAAGCTTTCTTT.

This clonotype was counted ten times or more. V is TRBV20-1 and J is TRBJ2-3; D could derive from TRBD1 or TRBD2 (5 bases each). The CDR3 totals 17 residues. V lost 2 bases and J 5 bases, leaving 23 bases between the germline ends. In germline, CDR1 is DFQATT, CDR2 SNEGSKA (reference sequence). CDR3 sequence: CSARNLVVGAGGDTQYF. In DNA, the CDR3 is TGCAGTGCTAGAAATCTGGTGGTCGGGGCCGGCGGAGATACGCAGTATTTT.

This clonotype was seen ten or more times. The chain is built from TRBV20-1 and TRBJ2-1; 8 positions match TRBD1. With V trimmed by 0 bases and J by 9 bases, 13 bases remained unmatched. Per germline, CDR1 DFQATT and CDR2 SNEGSKA (reference sequence). This CDR3 has 16 amino acids. This CDR3 reads CSARDSGQGIGSEQFF. The DNA of the CDR3 is TGCAGTGCTAGAGATTCCGGACAGGGAATAGGGTCTGAGCAGTTCTTC.

This clonotype was seen ten or more times. CDR3 loop: CASSLAARHRTGELFF. The CDR3 nucleotides are TGTGCCAGCAGCTTGGCTGCTCGTCACAGGACCGGGGAGCTGTTTTTT. This sequence joins TRBV5-4 and TRBJ2-2, with D maybe TRBD1 (5 bases). The CDR3 spans 16 residues. The V and J ends lost 0 bases and 5 bases respectively, with 14 bases between them. The germline V gene encodes CDR1 SGHNT and CDR2 YYREEE (reference sequence).

Many counts were recorded for this clonotype. The chain carries TRBV6-6 and TRBJ1-1; a weak D match, TRBD1 (6 bases). CDR1 MNHNY and CDR2 SVGAGI come from the germline V gene (reference sequence). Deletions cut 5 bases from V and 6 bases from J, with 16 bases between. This CDR3 has 14 residues. The CDR3 sequence: CASSMITGSPEAFF. In DNA form, the CDR3 reads TGTGCCAGCAGTATGATAACAGGGTCCCCTGAAGCTTTCTTT.

This clonotype has only a few counts. This chain joins TRBV20-1 and TRBJ2-3; D is perhaps TRBD1 (6 bases). The CDR3 is made up of 17 amino acids. CDR1 DFQATT and CDR2 SNEGSKA come from the germline V gene (reference sequence). Trimming took off 2 bases at V and 2 bases at J, with 20 bases between the two ends. CDR3 loop: CSARPGGEGGITDTQYF. The CDR3 DNA reads as TGCAGTGCTAGACCCGGTGGTGAAGGGGGAATCACAGATACGCAGTATTTT.

The chain recombines TRBV7-2 with TRBJ2-2; D gene ambiguous. Germline V gives CDR1 SGHTA, CDR2 FQGNSA. V dropped 0 bases and J dropped 7 bases, with 6 bases sitting between them. The CDR3 extends over 13 amino acids. This chain's CDR3 is CASSLARNGELFF. CDR3 DNA: TGTGCCAGCAGCTTAGCGCGGAACGGGGAGCTGTTTTTT. Full variable domain (rest looked up from reference TRBV7-2 and TRBJ2-2): GAGVSQSPSNKVTEKGKDVELRCDPISGHTALYWYRQSLGQGLEFLIYFQGNSAPDKSGLPSDRFSAERTGGSVSTLTIQRTQQEDSAVYLCASSLARNGELFFGEGSRLTVL.

The chain uses TRBV10-1 and TRBJ2-7; D may be TRBD1 or TRBD2 (5 bases each). Between the trimmed V and J ends, which lost 2 bases and 2 bases, there was a span of 10 bases. Germline V gene sequence: CDR1 WNHNN, CDR2 SYGVQD (reference sequence). This CDR3 is built from 14 residues. The CDR3 spells CASSESTGPYEQYF. The CDR3 DNA reads as TGCGCCAGCAGTGAGAGCACGGGGCCCTACGAGCAGTACTTC.

There are a few counts of this clonotype. The chain uses TRBV20-1 and TRBJ1-6; TRBD1 is a possible D gene (5 bases). Germline loops: CDR1 DFQATT, CDR2 SNEGSKA (reference sequence). The CDR3 has 15 amino acids. V dropped 3 bases and J dropped 6 bases, with 15 bases sitting between them. The CDR3 DNA reads as TGCAGTGCTAGGGGGGTGGCAGGGATTAATTCACCCCTCCACTTT. Residues: CSARGVAGINSPLHF.

This chain links TRBV7-9 with TRBJ2-5; D unresolved. The CDR3 covers 13 residues. Germline CDR1 is SEHNR and CDR2 is FQNEAQ (reference sequence). Between the trimmed V and J ends, which lost 5 bases and 5 bases, there was a span of 12 bases. This CDR3 is CASSPSGTETQYF. The CDR3 nucleotides read TGTGCCAGCAGCCCCTCAGGCACCGAGACCCAGTACTTC.

This clonotype was seen at least ten times. The chain employs TRBV30 and TRBJ2-3; D not certain. With 8 bases removed from V and 4 bases from J, the gap between germline ends came to 7 bases. Germline CDR1 reads GTSNPN; CDR2 reads SVGIG (reference sequence). CDR3 size: 10 residues. CDR3 loop: CASDADTQYF. The CDR3 DNA reads TGTGCCAGCGACGCAGATACGCAGTATTTT.

This sequence joins TRBV20-1 and TRBJ1-1, with 7 bases aligning to TRBD1. This CDR3 spans 13 amino acids. The V gene's germline CDR1 is DFQATT and CDR2 SNEGSKA (reference sequence). J lost 0 bases, V lost 5 bases, and 3 bases had no gene match. The CDR3 region has the DNA TGCAGTGCTGACAGGGCTATGAACACTGAAGCTTTCTTT. This sequence encodes CSADRAMNTEAFF.

This clonotype was counted at least ten times. The chain joins TRBV25-1 to TRBJ1-2; 7 bases map to TRBD1. This CDR3 is 15 amino acids long. Germline CDR1 and CDR2: MGHDK and SYGVNS. V was pared by 3 bases and J by 6 bases, with 10 bases of the junction left unmatched. Written as DNA, the CDR3 is TGTGCCAGCAGTGACCCATCGACAGGGAAGGATGGCTACACCTTC. It specifies CASSDPSTGKDGYTF.

This clonotype has only a few counts. CDR3 coding DNA: TGCGCCAGCAGCGTCTCCGGGACCGGGGAGCTGTTTTTT. It is translated as CASSVSGTGELFF. The rearrangement links TRBV5-1 to TRBJ2-2; D gene unclear. Germline CDR1 SGHRS, CDR2 YFSETQ. V was trimmed by 4 bases and J by 5 bases, leaving 9 bases between them. There are 13 residues in the CDR3.

The V call is TRBV18, the J call TRBJ2-1; D not resolved. Germline V gene sequence: CDR1 KGHSH, CDR2 LQKENI. CDR3 length: 14 amino acids. Trimming left V 10 bases short and J 0 bases short, with 13 bases between. The CDR3, as DNA: TGTGCCATCTACCCTGGAAGCTCCTACAATGAGCAGTTCTTC. This sequence encodes CAIYPGSSYNEQFF.

This clonotype appeared many times. This chain links TRBV2 with TRBJ1-6; 8 bases agree with TRBD1. V dropped 3 bases and J dropped 7; count of bases not matched to a gene: 8. The CDR3 length is 16 residues. CDR1 is SNHLY, CDR2 FYNNEI, per germline. CDR3 sequence reads: CASSEAGGAGNSPLHF. The CDR3 region has the DNA TGTGCCAGCAGTGAGGCAGGGGGCGCGGGCAATTCACCCCTCCACTTT.

This clonotype was seen repeatedly, ten times or more. The rearrangement joins TRBV5-1 to TRBJ2-7; possible D gene TRBD2, 6 bases. Between the trimmed V and J ends, which lost 2 bases and 9 bases, there was a span of 15 bases. This CDR3 has 13 residues. The germline CDR1 and CDR2 sequences are SGHRS and YFSETQ. The CDR3 region has the DNA TGCGCCAGCAGCTTTGAGGTGCTAGCGCGGCAGTACTTC. It codes for CASSFEVLARQYF. Full variable domain (missing parts from reference TRBV5-1 and TRBJ2-7): KAGVTQTPRYLIKTRGQQVTLSCSPISGHRSVSWYQQTPGQGLQFLFEYFSETQRNKGNFPGRFSGRQFSNSRSEMNVSTLELGDSALYLCASSFEVLARQYFGPGTRLTVT.

This chain connects TRBV18 to TRBJ2-5; 7 bases line up with TRBD2. The CDR3 consists of 14 residues. CDR1 KGHSH and CDR2 LQKENI come from the germline V gene. Losses at the gene ends were 1 base for V and 2 bases for J; bases not matched to a gene: 1. CDR3 in DNA: TGTGCCAGCTCACCACTCGGGGGGCAAGAGACCCAGTACTTC. This encodes CASSPLGGQETQYF.

This clonotype was seen a handful of times. V gene TRBV7-3 combines with J gene TRBJ2-2, with D perhaps being TRBD1 or TRBD2 (6 bases each). The CDR3 is 14 amino acids. Trimming pared 10 bases from V and 4 bases from J, leaving 16 bases between. Germline V CDR1 and CDR2: SGHTA, FQGTGA. DNA of the CDR3: TGTGCCACCAGGGCGGGGACAACCACCGGGGAGCTGTTTTTT. Protein product: CATRAGTTTGELFF.

This clonotype was picked up a small number of times. This could be a read error, since a much larger clone is one nucleotide away. V and J are TRBV25-1 and TRBJ1-2; the D is unclear. CDR3 size: 13 residues. Per germline, CDR1 MGHDK and CDR2 SYGVNS. The V and J ends lost 2 bases and 2 bases respectively, with 6 bases between them. CDR3 region: CASSEQENYGYTF. CDR3 in DNA: TGTGCCAGCAGTGAACAGGAAAACTATGGCTACACCTTC.

This clonotype was seen many times. This chain connects TRBV3-1 to TRBJ2-5; 12 bases map to TRBD2. Trimming cost V 5 bases and J 6 bases; bases outside gene matches: 7. The CDR3 sequence is 15 residues long. Germline loops: CDR1 LGHDT, CDR2 YNNKEL (reference sequence). The CDR3 here is CASSDPTSGGKTQYF. CDR3 DNA sequence: TGTGCCAGCAGCGACCCGACTAGCGGGGGAAAGACCCAGTACTTC.

This chain links TRBV29-1 with TRBJ2-1; TRBD1 agrees at 8 bases. The CDR3 covers 14 residues. In germline, CDR1 is SQVTM, CDR2 ANQGSEA. J gave up 10 bases and V 4 bases, and 12 bases lay outside the gene matches. CDR3 DNA sequence: TGCAGCGTTGTTGGCAGGGGGCCCTCCTTAGAGCAGTTCTTC. It specifies CSVVGRGPSLEQFF.

Many counts were recorded for this clonotype. The chain has TRBV6-1 and TRBJ1-6; D is uncertain. Trimming left V 8 bases short and J 5 bases short, with 13 bases between. This CDR3 region has 14 residues. The germline V gene encodes CDR1 MNHNS and CDR2 SASEGT. The CDR3: CASLVAGNNSPLHF. The CDR3 bases are TGTGCCAGCTTGGTAGCCGGAAATAATTCACCCCTCCACTTT.

This clonotype was observed many times. This sequence joins TRBV7-2 and TRBJ2-5; 9 nucleotides match TRBD2. The CDR3 runs to 15 residues. The ends lost 4 bases at V and 1 base at J; junction bases unmatched: 4. The germline V gene encodes CDR1 SGHTA and CDR2 FQGNSA. The CDR3 DNA reads as TGTGCCAGCAGCTACAGCGGGGGGTCCCAAGAGACCCAGTACTTC. Translating gives CASSYSGGSQETQYF.

The sample holds a few counts of this clonotype. The chain combines TRBV7-2 with TRBJ1-2, with D possibly TRBD1 on 6 matching bases. This CDR3 is built from 15 residues. Germline V CDR1 and CDR2: SGHTA, FQGNSA. Trimming shortened V by 7 bases and J by 7 bases, and 22 bases separated the two germline ends. The DNA for the CDR3 is TGTGCCAGCATACTGACCCTAGCGGGGGGCGGTGGCTACACCTTC. Protein product: CASILTLAGGGGYTF.

The chain links TRBV7-6 to TRBJ2-5; 7 bases fit TRBD2. Germline V lookup: CDR1 SGHVS, CDR2 FNYEAQ. The CDR3 extends over 15 amino acids. V dropped 3 bases and J dropped 1; count of bases not matched to a gene: 5. CDR3 DNA: TGTGCCAGCAGCTTTCGGGGGGACCTCCAAGAGACCCAGTACTTC. Translation: CASSFRGDLQETQYF.

This clonotype was counted between two and nine times. This sequence joins TRBV5-1 and TRBJ2-2; D remains unclear. Trimming pared 4 bases from V and 7 bases from J, leaving 11 bases between. CDR3 length: 13 amino acids. Germline V gene data show CDR1 as SGHRS and CDR2 as YFSETQ. The CDR3 protein is CASSPRPSGELFF. CDR3 bases: TGCGCCAGCAGCCCGCGTCCCAGCGGGGAGCTGTTTTTT.

The table lists this clonotype with a few counts. This chain's CDR3 is CSVGVQATTTDTQYF. The CDR3 DNA is TGCAGCGTTGGGGTACAGGCAACGACCACAGATACGCAGTATTTT. The gene calls are TRBV29-1 and TRBJ2-3, with D possibly being TRBD1 (5 bases). This CDR3 is built from 15 residues. Germline V gene lookup returns CDR1 SQVTM and CDR2 ANQGSEA. Trimming shortened V by 4 bases and J by 2 bases, and 16 bases separated the two germline ends.